The 5 T cell receptor beta chains in this list originate from one sample, sequenced in a study of control samples from healthy donors and cancer patients. Profiled with immunoSEQ multiplex PCR; TCRdb holds only in-frame clones, not every one. The table includes fewer than 300,000 clones, about four fifths detected once. The sample comprised PBMCs. These receptors were collected from a woman aged 55-69 years with lung cancer.

The genes are TRBV9 and TRBJ2-1; D ambiguous. Germline CDR1 SGDLS, CDR2 YYNGEE. CDR3 length: 14 amino acids. The V and J ends lost 4 bases and 6 bases respectively, with 14 bases between them. CDR3 amino acids: CASSPQTASNEQFF. The CDR3 coding sequence is TGTGCCAGCAGCCCCCAAACAGCCAGCAATGAGCAGTTCTTC.

The J gene is TRBJ2-3, the V gene TRBV6-5; the D gene is possibly TRBD2 (5 bases). V gave up 9 bases and J gave up 2 bases, with 12 bases separating them. This CDR3 region has 13 residues. Germline V gene lookup returns CDR1 MNHEY and CDR2 SVGAGI. CDR3 in amino acids: CASLAGNTDTQYF. DNA for the CDR3: TGTGCCAGTTTGGCCGGGAACACAGATACGCAGTATTTT.

This chain joins TRBV11-2 and TRBJ2-1; D gene ambiguous. The germline V gene encodes CDR1 SGHAT and CDR2 FQNNGV. This CDR3 spans 13 amino acids. V shed 3 bases and J shed 4 bases, with 7 bases lying between them. The CDR3 loop reads CASSLQVYNEQFF. CDR3 in DNA: TGTGCCAGCAGCTTGCAAGTTTACAATGAGCAGTTCTTC.

The chain joins TRBV28 to TRBJ1-1, with D possibly TRBD1 on 6 matching bases. The germline gives CDR1 MDHEN, CDR2 SYDVKM. Trimming took off 2 bases at V and 1 base at J, with 14 bases between the two ends. The CDR3 covers 16 residues. The CDR3 spells CASSLGQGLGNTEAFF. The CDR3 bases are TGTGCCAGCAGTTTAGGCCAGGGGCTAGGGAACACTGAAGCTTTCTTT.

This clone was recorded once. The chain couples TRBV28 to TRBJ1-2; the D is unclear. V lost 5 bases to trimming and J lost 2 bases, with 15 bases between them. CDR1 is MDHEN, CDR2 SYDVKM, per germline. This CDR3 has 15 residues. CDR3 nucleotide sequence: TGTGCCAGCAGTAGTAGTAGGAAGCCCAACTATGGCTACACCTTC. Translating it yields CASSSSRKPNYGYTF.